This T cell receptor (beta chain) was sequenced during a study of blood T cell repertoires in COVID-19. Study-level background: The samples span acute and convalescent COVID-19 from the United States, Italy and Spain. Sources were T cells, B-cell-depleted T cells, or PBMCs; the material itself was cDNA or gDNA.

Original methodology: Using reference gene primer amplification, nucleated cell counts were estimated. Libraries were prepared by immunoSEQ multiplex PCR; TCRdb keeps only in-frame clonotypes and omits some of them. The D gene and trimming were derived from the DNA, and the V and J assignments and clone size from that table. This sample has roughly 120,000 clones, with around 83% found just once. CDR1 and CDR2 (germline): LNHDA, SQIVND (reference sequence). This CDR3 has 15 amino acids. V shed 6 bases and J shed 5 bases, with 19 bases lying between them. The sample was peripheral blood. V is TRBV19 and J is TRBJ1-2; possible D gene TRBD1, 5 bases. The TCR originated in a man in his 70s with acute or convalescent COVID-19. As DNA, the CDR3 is TGTGCCAGTAGCCCGACAGAGCACCAATCGTATGGCTACACCTTC. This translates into CASSPTEHQSYGYTF.